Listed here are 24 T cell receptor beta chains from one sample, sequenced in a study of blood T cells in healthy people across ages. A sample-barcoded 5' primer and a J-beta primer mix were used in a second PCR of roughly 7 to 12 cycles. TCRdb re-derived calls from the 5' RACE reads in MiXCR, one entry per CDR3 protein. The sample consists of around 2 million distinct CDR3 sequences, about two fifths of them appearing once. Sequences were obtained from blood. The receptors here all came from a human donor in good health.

CDR3 amino acids: CSAQDSYQETQYF. In nucleotides, the CDR3 is TGCAGTGCCCAGGACAGCTACCAAGAGACCCAGTACTTC. This chain joins TRBV20-1 and TRBJ2-5; D may be TRBD1 (6 bases). Germline CDR1 and CDR2: DFQATT and SNEGSKA (reference sequence). Between the trimmed V and J ends, which lost 6 bases and 0 bases, there was a span of 11 bases. The CDR3 runs 13 residues.

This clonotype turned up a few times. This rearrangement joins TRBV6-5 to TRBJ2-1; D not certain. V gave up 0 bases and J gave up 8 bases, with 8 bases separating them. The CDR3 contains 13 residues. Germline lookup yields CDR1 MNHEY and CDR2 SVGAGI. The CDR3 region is CASSYSKFYEQFF. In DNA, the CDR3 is TGTGCCAGCAGTTACTCGAAATTCTATGAGCAGTTCTTC.

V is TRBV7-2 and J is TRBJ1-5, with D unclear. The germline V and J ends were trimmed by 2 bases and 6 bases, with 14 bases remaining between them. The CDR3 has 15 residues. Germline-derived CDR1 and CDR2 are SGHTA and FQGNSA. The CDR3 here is CASSLTRWGGQPQHF. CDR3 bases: TGTGCCAGCAGCTTAACGAGGTGGGGTGGTCAGCCCCAGCATTTT. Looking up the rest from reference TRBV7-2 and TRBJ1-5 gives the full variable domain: GAGVSQSPSNKVTEKGKDVELRCDPISGHTALYWYRQSLGQGLEFLIYFQGNSAPDKSGLPSDRFSAERTGGSVSTLTIQRTQQEDSAVYLCASSLTRWGGQPQHFGDGTRLSIL.

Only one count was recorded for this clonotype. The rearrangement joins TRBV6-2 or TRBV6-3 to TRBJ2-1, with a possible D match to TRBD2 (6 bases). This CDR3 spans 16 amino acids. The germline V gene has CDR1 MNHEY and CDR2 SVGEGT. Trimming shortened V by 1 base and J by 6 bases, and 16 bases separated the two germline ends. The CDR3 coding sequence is TGTGCCAGCAGTTACTATATCGGGGGTGGATGCAATGAGCAGTTCTTC. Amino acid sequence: CASSYYIGGGCNEQFF.

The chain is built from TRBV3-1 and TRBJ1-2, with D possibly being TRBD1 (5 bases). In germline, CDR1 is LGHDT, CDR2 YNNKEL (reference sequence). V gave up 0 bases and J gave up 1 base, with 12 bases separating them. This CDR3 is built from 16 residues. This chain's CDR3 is CASSQDIWGGNYGYTF. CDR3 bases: TGTGCCAGCAGCCAAGATATTTGGGGGGGTAACTATGGCTACACCTTC.

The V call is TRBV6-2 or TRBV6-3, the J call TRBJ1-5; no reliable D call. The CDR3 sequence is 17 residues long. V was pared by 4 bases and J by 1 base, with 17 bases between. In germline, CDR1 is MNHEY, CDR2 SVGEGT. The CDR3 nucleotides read TGTGCCAGCAGTTCTTTTAGAGGCCCGGGGAGCAATCAGCCCCAGCATTTT. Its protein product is CASSSFRGPGSNQPQHF.

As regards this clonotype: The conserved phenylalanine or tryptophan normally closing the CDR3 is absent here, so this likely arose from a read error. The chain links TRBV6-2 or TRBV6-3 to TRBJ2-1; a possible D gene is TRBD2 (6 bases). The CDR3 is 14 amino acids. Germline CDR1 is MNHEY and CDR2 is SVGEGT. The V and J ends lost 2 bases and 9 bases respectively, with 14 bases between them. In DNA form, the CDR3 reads TGTGCCAGCAGTTACGGATACCAGGGAGGTGAGCAGTTCCTC. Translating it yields CASSYGYQGGEQFL.

CDR3 sequence reads: CASSLKLAGVTDTQYF. The CDR3 coding sequence is TGTGCCAGCAGCCTGAAACTAGCGGGGGTCACAGATACGCAGTATTTT. The chain links TRBV7-2 to TRBJ2-3; 11 nucleotides line up with TRBD2. V was pared by 5 bases and J by 2 bases, with 6 bases of the junction left unmatched. Germline loops: CDR1 SGHTA, CDR2 FQGNSA. This CDR3 contains 16 residues. The full variable domain, its missing parts supplied by reference TRBV7-2 and TRBJ2-3, is GAGVSQSPSNKVTEKGKDVELRCDPISGHTALYWYRQSLGQGLEFLIYFQGNSAPDKSGLPSDRFSAERTGGSVSTLTIQRTQQEDSAVYLCASSLKLAGVTDTQYFGPGTRLTVL.

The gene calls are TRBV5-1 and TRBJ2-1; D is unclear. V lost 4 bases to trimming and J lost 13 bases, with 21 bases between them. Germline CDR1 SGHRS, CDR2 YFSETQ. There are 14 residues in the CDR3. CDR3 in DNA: TGCGCCAGCAGCGCACGGCCCCCGAACCTATATCAGTTCTTC. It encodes CASSARPPNLYQFF.

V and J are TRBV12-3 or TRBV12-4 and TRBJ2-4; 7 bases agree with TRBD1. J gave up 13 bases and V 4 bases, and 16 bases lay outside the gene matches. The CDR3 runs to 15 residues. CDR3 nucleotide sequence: TGTGCCAGCAGTTCCCGCACCGGGACAGTTGACGGGCAGTACTTC. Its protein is CASSSRTGTVDGQYF.

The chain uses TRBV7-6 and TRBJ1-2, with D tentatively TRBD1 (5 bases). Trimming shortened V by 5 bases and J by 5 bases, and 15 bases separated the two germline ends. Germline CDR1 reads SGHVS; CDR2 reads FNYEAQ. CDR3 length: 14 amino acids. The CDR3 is CASSPGGRLYGYTF. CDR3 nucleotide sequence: TGTGCCAGCAGCCCGGGGGGACGCCTTTATGGCTACACCTTC.

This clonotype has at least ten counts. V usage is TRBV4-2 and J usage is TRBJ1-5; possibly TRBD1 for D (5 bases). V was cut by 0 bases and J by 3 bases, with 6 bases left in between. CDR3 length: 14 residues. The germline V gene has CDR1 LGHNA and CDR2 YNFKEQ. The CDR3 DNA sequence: TGTGCCAGCAGCCAAGAGACAGTCAATCAGCCCCAGCATTTT. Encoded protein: CASSQETVNQPQHF.

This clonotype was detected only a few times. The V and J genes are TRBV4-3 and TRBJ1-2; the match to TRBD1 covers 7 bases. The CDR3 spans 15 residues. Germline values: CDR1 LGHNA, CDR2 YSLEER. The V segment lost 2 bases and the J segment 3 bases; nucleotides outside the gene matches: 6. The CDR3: CASSQQRTGDYGYTF. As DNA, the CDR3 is TGCGCCAGCAGCCAACAGAGGACAGGAGACTATGGCTACACCTTC.

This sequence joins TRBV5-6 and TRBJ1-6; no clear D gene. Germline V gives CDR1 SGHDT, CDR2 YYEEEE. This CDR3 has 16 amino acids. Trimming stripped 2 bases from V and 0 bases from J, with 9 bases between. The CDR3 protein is CASSFGRSSYNSPLHF. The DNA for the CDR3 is TGTGCCAGCAGCTTTGGAAGGAGCTCCTATAATTCACCCCTCCACTTT.

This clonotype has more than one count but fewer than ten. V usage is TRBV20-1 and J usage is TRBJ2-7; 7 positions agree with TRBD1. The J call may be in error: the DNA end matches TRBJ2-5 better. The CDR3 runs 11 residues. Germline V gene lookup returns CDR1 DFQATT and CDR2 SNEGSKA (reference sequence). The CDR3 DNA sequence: TGCAGTGCTGAAAGGACAGGGACCCAGTACTTC. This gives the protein CSAERTGTQYF.

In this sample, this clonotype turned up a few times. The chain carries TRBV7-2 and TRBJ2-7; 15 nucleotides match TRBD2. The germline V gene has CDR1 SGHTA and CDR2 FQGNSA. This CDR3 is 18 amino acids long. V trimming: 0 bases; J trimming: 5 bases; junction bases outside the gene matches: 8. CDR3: CASSLALRTSGGVHEQYF. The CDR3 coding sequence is TGTGCCAGCAGCTTAGCCTTACGGACTAGCGGGGGGGTCCACGAGCAGTACTTC.

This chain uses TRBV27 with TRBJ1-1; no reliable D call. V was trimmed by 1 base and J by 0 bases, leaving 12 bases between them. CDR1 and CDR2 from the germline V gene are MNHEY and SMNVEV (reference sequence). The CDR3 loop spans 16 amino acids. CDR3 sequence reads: CASSLWANQLNTEAFF. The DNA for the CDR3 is TGTGCCAGCAGTTTATGGGCAAACCAGTTGAACACTGAAGCTTTCTTT.

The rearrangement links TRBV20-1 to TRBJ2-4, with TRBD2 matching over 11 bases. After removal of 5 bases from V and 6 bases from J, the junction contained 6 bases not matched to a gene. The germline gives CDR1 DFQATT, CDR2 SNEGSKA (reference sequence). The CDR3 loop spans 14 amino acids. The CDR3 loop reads CSAEPGTSGNIQYF. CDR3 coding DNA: TGCAGTGCTGAGCCCGGGACTAGCGGAAACATTCAGTACTTC.

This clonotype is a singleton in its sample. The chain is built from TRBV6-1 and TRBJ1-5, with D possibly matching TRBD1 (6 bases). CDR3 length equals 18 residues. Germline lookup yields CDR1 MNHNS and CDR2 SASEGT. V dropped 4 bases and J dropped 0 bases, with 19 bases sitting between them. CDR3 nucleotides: TGTGCCAGCAGTGGAGACATATTGCAGGGGTATAGCAATCAGCCCCAGCATTTT. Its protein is CASSGDILQGYSNQPQHF.

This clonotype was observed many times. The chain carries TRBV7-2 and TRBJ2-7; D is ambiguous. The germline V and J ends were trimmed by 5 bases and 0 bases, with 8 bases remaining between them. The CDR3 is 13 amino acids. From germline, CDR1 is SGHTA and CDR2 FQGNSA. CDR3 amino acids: CASSKTISYEQYF. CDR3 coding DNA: TGTGCCAGCAGCAAAACCATCTCCTACGAGCAGTACTTC.

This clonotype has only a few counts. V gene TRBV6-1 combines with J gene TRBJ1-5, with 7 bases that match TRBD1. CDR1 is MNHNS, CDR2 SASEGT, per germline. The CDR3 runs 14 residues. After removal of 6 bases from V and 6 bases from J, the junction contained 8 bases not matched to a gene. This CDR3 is CASSPDRDSQPQHF. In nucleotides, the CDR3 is TGTGCCAGCAGCCCCGACAGGGATAGTCAGCCCCAGCATTTT.

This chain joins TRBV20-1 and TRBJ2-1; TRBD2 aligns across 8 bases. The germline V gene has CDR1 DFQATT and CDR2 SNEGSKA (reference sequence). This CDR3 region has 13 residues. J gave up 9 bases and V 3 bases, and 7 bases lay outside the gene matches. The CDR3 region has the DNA TGCAGTGCTAGTGCGGGGGGTTCGGGTGAGCAGTTCTTC. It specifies CSASAGGSGEQFF.

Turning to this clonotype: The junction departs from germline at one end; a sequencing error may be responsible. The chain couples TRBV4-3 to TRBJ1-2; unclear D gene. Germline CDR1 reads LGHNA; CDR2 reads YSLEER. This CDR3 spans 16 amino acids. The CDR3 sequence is CASSQDYGQSNYGYTF. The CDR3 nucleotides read TGCGCCAGTAGCCAAGACTACGGGCAGTCCAACTATGGCTACACCTTC.

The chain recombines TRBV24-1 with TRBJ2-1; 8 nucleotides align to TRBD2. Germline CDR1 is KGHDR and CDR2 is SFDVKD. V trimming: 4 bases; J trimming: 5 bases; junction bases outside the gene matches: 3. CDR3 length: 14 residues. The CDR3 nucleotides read TGTGCCACCAGTGACGGGGGGGCTAACAATGAGCAGTTCTTC. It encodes CATSDGGANNEQFF.